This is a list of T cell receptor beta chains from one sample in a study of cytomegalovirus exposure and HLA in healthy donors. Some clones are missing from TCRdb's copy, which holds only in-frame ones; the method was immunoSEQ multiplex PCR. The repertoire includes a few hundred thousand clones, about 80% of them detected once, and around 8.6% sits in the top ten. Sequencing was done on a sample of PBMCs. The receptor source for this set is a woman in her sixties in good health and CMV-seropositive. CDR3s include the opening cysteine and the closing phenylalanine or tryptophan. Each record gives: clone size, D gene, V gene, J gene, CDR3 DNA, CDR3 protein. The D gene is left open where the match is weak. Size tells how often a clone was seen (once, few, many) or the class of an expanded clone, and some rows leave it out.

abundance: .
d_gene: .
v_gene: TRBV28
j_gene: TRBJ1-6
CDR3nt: TGTGCCAGCACTCGACAGGCGCCTTCATCACCCCTCCACTTT
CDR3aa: CASTRQAPSSPLHF

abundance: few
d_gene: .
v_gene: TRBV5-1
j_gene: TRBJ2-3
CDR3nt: TGCGCCAGCAGCCCCTGGGGGGTCACAGATACGCAGTATTTT
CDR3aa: CASSPWGVTDTQYF

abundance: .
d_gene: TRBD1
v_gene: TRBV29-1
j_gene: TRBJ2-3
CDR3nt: TGCAGCGTTGGAGGGTTGACAGGGGGCCTGAGGAGGGCAGATACGCAGTATTTT
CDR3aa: CSVGGLTGGLRRADTQYF

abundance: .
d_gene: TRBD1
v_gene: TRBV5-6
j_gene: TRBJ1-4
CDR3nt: TGTGCCAGCAGCAATACCGGGACAGGGTATGAAAAACTGTTTTTT
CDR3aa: CASSNTGTGYEKLFF

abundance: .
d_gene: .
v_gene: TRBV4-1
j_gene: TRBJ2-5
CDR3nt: TGCGCCAGCAGCCAAGATCCAGAAGAGACCCAGTACTTC
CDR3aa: CASSQDPEETQYF

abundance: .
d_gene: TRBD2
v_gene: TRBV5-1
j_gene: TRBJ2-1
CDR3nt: TGCGCCAGCAGCCGGCCCCGATCGGGACTAGCGGGAGGGCCCGGGTACAATGAGCAGTTCTTC
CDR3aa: CASSRPRSGLAGGPGYNEQFF

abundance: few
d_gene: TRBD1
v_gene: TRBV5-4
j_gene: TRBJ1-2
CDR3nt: TGTGCCAGCAGCTTGGGGGGACAGGGTCTGGTAGAAGGCTACACCTTC
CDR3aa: CASSLGGQGLVEGYTF

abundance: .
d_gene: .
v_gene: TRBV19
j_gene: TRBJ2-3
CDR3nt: TGTGCCAGTAGTATAGCGGCGGGGTTACACACAGATACGCAGTATTTT
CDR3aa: CASSIAAGLHTDTQYF

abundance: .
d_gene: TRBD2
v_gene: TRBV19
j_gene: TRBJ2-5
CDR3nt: TGTGCCAGTAGTATAAGACTAGCGGGGAGGAGGCAAGAGACCCAGTACTTC
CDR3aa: CASSIRLAGRRQETQYF

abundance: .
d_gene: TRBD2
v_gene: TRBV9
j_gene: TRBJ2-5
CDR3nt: TGTGCCAGCAGTGCCCCAACATGGAGTCGAGCGGGGAAGGAGACCCAGTACTTC
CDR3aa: CASSAPTWSRAGKETQYF

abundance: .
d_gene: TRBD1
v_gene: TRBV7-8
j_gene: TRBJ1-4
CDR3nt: TGTGCCAGCAGCTTAGTAGCAGGGGGTGAAAAACTGTTTTTT
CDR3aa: CASSLVAGGEKLFF

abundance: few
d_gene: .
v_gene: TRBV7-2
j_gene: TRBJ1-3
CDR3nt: TGTGCCAGCAGCGCGTTCGGACAGCCCTCTGGAAACACCATATATTTT
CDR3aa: CASSAFGQPSGNTIYF

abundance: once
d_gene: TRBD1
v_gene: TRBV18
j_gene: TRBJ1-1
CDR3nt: TGTGCCAGCTCACCACCGGGCAGGGGGCGAGGGACTGAAGCTTTCTTT
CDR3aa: CASSPPGRGRGTEAFF

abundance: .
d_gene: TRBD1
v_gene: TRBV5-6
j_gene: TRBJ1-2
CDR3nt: TGTGCCAGCAGCTCCAGGGGGGCCGGCTACACCTTC
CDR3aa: CASSSRGAGYTF

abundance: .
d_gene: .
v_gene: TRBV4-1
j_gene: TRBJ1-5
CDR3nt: TGCGCCAGCAGCCAATCGCGGTCACAGCCCCAGCATTTT
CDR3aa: CASSQSRSQPQHF

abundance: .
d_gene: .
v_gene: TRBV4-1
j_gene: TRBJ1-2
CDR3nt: TGCGCCAGCAGCCAGCCTACCGGGGGGCGCAGGTATGGCTACACCTTC
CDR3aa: CASSQPTGGRRYGYTF

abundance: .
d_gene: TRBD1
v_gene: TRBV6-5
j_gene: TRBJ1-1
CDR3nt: TGTGCCAGCAGTTACTCGACAGGGGGTCTGAACACTGAAGCTTTCTTT
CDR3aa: CASSYSTGGLNTEAFF

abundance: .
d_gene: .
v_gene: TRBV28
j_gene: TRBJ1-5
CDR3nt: TGTGCCAGCAGTCCCGATCAGGCGATAAATCAGCCCCAGCATTTT
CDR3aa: CASSPDQAINQPQHF

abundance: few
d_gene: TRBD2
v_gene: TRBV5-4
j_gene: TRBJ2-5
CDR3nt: TGTGCCAGCAGCCCCGGGACTAGCGGCAGCCGGGGAGAGACCCAGTACTTC
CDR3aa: CASSPGTSGSRGETQYF

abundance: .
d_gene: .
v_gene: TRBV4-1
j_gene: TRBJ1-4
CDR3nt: TGCGCCAGCAGCCAAGCCCAGGTTAATGAAAAACTGTTTTTT
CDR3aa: CASSQAQVNEKLFF

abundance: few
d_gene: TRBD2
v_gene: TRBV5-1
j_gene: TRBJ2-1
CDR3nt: TGCGCCAGCAGCTTGTCCCCACTAGCGGGAGGGCTTAATGAGCAGTTCTTC
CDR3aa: CASSLSPLAGGLNEQFF

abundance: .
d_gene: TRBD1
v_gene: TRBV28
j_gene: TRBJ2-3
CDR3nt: TGTGCCAGCAGCCAACTAGACAGGGTAACCACGCAGTATTTT
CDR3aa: CASSQLDRVTTQYF

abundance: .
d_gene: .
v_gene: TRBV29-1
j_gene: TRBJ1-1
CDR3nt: TGCAGCGTTGTTGTTACAGATGGCACTGAAGCTTTCTTT
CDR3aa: CSVVVTDGTEAFF

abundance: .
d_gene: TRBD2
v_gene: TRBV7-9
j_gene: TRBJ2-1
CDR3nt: TGTTCCATTGGACTAGCGGCTGGGAATGAGCAGTTCTTC
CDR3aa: CSIGLAAGNEQFF

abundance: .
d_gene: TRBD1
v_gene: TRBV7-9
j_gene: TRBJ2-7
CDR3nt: TGTGCCAGCAGCCCAAGGGGACAGAGCTACGGGCAGTACTTC
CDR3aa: CASSPRGQSYGQYF

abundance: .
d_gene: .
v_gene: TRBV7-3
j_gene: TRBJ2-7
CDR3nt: TGTGCCAGCAGCGAACGGGCGGGAACCGAGCAGTACTTC
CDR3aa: CASSERAGTEQYF

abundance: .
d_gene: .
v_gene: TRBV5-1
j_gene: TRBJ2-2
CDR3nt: TGCGCCAGCAGCCCCGGGACTTATATCCGGAACACCGGGGAGCTGTTTTTT
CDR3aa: CASSPGTYIRNTGELFF

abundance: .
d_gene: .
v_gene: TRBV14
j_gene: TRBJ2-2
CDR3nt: TGTGCCAGCAGCCAAGGACATCTAACGAACACCGGGGAGCTGTTTTTT
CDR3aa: CASSQGHLTNTGELFF

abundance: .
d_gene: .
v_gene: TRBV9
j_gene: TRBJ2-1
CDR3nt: TGTGCCAGCAGCGTGGGAGGCTCCTACAATGAGCAGTTCTTC
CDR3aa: CASSVGGSYNEQFF

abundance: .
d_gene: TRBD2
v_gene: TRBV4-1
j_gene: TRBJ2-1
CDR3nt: TGCGCCAGCAGCCAAGAGGGCGGGAGTCTTAACAATGAGCAGTTCTTC
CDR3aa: CASSQEGGSLNNEQFF

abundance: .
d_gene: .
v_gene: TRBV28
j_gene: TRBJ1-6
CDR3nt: TGTGCCAGCAGTTTTAGTCGGGGACTGAATTCACCCCTCCACTTT
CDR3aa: CASSFSRGLNSPLHF

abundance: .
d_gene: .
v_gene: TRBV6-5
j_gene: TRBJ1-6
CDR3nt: TGTGCCAGCAGTTTGCACAGTAATTCACCCCTCCACTTT
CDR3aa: CASSLHSNSPLHF

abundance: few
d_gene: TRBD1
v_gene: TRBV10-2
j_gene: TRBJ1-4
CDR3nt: TGCGCCACCTCCCCCGGACAGGCAAGGAATGAAAAACTGTTTTTT
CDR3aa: CATSPGQARNEKLFF

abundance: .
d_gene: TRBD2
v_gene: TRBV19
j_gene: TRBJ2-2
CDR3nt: TGTGCCAGTAGTATGGGCGGGAGGGTGAACACCGGGGAGCTGTTTTTT
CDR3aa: CASSMGGRVNTGELFF

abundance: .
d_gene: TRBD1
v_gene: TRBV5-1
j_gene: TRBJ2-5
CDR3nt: TGCGCCAGCAGCCCGACAGGGGGCCTGCAGGAGACCCAGTACTTC
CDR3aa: CASSPTGGLQETQYF

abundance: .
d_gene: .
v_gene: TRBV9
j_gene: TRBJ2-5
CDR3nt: TGTGCCAGCAGCGTCTCTTCGAGGGGGTCAGGAGAGACCCAGTACTTC
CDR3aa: CASSVSSRGSGETQYF

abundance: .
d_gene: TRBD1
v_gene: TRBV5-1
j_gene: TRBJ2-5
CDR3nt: TGCGCCAGCAGCTTCGGGGACAGGGAAGCGGAGACCCAGTACTTC
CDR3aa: CASSFGDREAETQYF

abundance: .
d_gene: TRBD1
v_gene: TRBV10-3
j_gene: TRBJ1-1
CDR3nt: TGTGCCATCAGGGACCTTGGACAGGGTAGTACTGAAGCTTTCTTT
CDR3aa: CAIRDLGQGSTEAFF

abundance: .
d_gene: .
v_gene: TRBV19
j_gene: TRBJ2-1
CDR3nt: TGTGCCAGTAGCAGCCGACCGGGGGACGGGAGAGGTAATGAGCAGTTCTTC
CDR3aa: CASSSRPGDGRGNEQFF

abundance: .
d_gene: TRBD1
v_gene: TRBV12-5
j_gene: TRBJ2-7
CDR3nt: TGTGCTAGTGGTTTGGCTCCCGGGACAGGGGTTGGGTACGAGCAGTACTTC
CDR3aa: CASGLAPGTGVGYEQYF

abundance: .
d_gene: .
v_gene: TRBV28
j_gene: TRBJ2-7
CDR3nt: TGTGCCAGCAGTTTCCCACATCAGGGCCAAAGCTCCTACGAGCAGTACTTC
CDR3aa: CASSFPHQGQSSYEQYF

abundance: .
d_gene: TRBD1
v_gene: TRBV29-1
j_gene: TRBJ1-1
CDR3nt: TGCAGCGGGGGGGACAGATCGAACACTGAAGCTTTCTTT
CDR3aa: CSGGDRSNTEAFF

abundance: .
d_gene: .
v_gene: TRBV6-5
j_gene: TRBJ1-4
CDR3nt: TGTGCCAGCAGTTACGGCCTGGTGTCAGGGAACGAAAAACTGTTTTTT
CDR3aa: CASSYGLVSGNEKLFF

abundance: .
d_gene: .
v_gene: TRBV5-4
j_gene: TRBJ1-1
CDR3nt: TGTGCCAGCAGCTTGCCAGGGAACACTGAAGCTTTCTTT
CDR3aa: CASSLPGNTEAFF